The clone carrying this TCR beta chain was counted between two and nine times. This specimen comes from a study of technical replicates of blood from a few donors. Clones were read by immunoSEQ multiplex PCR, and TCRdb kept only the in-frame ones, dropping some. The table shows roughly 15,000 clones, with more than 75% occurring only once. Germline values: CDR1 LGHNA, CDR2 YNFKEQ. V trimming: 4 bases; J trimming: 7 bases; junction bases outside the gene matches: 10. The CDR3 extends over 15 amino acids. Input material: PBMCs. The J gene is TRBJ1-2, the V gene TRBV4-2; 9 nucleotides align to TRBD1. The receptor's source is a human donor in good health. For the CDR3, the DNA is TGTGCCAGCAGCCCGGAGACCGACAGGGGGTCTGGCTACACCTTC. Protein: CASSPETDRGSGYTF.